This paragraph reports one T cell receptor beta chain. Its cognate antigen is unknown. The germline CDR1 and CDR2 sequences are KGHSH and LQKENI. This CDR3 is 15 amino acids long. Germline trimming cut 0 bases from V and 7 bases from J; bases unmatched to any gene: 6. 60 Vbeta and 13 Jbeta primers were used in PCR. Clones were read by immunoSEQ multiplex PCR, and TCRdb kept only the in-frame ones, dropping some. The sample has 30,000 to 45,000 clones. This sample is part of a study of cytomegalovirus exposure and HLA in healthy donors. The wider study: HLA-typed donors contributed 80 million to 85 million unique TCRs, which were held in an early data release. Points from the study as a whole: In a later analysis, an Asian-associated ancestry cluster reportedly showed fewer N-insertions than the approximately 620-donor mean. The study dropped some indistinguishable V segments, TRBV6-2 and TRBV6-3 among them. CMV serostatus stood as the only immune exposure information on hand.

The source is a man aged 40-49 years in good health and CMV-seropositive. Material: PBMCs. The V gene is TRBV18, the J gene TRBJ2-1; 7 bases match TRBD1. The DNA for the CDR3 is TGTGCCAGCTCACCACCGCACAGGGGTGTGAATGAGCAGTTCTTC. This gives the protein CASSPPHRGVNEQFF.